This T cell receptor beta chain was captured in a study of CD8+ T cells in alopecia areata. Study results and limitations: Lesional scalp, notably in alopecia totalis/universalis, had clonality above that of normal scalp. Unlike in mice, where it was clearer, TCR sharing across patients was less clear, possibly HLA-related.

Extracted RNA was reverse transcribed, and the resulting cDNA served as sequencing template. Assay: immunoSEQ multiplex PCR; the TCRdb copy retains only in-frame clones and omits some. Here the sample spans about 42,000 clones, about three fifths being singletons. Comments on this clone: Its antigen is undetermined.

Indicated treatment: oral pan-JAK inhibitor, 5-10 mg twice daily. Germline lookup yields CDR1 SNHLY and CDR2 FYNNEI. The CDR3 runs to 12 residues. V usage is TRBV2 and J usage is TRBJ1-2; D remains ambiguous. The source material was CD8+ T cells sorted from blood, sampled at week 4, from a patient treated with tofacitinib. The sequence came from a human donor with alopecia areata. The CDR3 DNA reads TGTGCTCCTCGGGAAACTAACTATGGCTACACCTTC. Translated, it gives CAPRETNYGYTF.